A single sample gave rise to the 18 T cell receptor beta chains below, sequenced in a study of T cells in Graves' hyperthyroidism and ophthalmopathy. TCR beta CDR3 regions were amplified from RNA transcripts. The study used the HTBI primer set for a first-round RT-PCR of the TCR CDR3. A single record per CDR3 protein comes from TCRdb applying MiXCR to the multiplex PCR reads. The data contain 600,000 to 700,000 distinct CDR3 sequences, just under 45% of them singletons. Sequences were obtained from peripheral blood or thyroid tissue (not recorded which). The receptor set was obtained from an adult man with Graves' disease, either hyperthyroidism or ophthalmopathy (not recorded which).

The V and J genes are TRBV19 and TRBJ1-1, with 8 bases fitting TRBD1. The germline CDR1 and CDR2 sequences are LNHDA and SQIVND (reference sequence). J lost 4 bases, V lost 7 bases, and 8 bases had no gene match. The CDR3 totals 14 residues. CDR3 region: CASTGQGRGTEAFF. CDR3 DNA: TGTGCCAGTACTGGACAGGGTCGCGGCACTGAAGCTTTCTTT.

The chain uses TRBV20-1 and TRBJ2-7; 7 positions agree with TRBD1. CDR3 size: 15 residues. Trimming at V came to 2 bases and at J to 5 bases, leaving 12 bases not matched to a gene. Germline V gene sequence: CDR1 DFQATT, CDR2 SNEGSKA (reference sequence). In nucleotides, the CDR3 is TGCAGTGCTAGATACTCGCCAGGGGGTTCCAACGAGCAGTACTTC. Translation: CSARYSPGGSNEQYF.

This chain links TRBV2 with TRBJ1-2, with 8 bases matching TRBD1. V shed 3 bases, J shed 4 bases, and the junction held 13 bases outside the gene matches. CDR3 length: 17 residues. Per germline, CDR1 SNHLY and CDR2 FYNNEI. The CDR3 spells CASSEQNPGGGSYGYTF. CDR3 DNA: TGTGCCAGCAGTGAGCAAAATCCAGGGGGCGGCAGCTATGGCTACACCTTC.

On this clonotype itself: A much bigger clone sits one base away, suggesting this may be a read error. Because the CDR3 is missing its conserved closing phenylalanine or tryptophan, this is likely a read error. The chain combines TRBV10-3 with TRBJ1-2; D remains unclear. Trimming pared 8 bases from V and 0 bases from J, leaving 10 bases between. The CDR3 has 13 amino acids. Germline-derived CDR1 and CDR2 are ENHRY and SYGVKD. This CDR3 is CAIRTPPNYGYTL. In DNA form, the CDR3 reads TGTGCCATCCGGACCCCGCCTAACTATGGCTACACCCTC.

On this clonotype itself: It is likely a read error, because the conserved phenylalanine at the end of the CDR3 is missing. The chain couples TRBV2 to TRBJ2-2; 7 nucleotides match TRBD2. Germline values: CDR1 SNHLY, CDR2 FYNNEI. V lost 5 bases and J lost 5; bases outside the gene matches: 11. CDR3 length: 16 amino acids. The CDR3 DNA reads TGTGCCAGCAGTTTATCGTTAGGCGGGAGTACCGGGGAGCTGTTTTCT. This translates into CASSLSLGGSTGELFS.

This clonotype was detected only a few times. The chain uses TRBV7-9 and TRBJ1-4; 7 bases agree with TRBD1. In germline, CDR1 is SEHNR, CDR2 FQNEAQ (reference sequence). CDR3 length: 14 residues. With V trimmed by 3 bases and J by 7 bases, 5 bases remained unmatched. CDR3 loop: CASSFERGLEKLFF. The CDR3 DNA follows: TGTGCCAGCAGCTTCGAGAGGGGGCTTGAAAAACTGTTTTTT.

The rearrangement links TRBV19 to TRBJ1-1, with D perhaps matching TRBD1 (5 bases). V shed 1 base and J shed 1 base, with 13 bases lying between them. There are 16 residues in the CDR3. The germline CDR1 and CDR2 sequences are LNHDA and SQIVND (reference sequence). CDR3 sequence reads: CASSIGSWGKNTEAFF. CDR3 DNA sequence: TGTGCCAGTAGTATAGGTTCTTGGGGCAAGAACACTGAAGCTTTCTTT.

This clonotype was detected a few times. In nucleotides, the CDR3 is TGTGCCAGCAGTTCCCTCACTAGCGGCTCCTACGAGCAGTACTTC. Translating it yields CASSSLTSGSYEQYF. The chain couples TRBV7-9 to TRBJ2-7; 8 bases are shared with TRBD2. Trimming cost V 6 bases and J 0 bases; bases outside gene matches: 7. The CDR3 extends over 15 amino acids. Germline CDR1 reads SEHNR; CDR2 reads FQNEAQ (reference sequence).

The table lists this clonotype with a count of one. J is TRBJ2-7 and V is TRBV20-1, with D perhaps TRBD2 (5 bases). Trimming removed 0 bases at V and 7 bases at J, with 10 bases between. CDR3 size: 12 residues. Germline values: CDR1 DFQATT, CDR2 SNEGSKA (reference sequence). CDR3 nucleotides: TGCAGTGCTAGAGATAGCCGGAGGGAGCAGTACTTC. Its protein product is CSARDSRREQYF.

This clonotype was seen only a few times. CDR3 in DNA: TGTGCCAGCAGCTTGAAGACAGGCTCCTATAATTCACCCCTCCACTTT. Its translation: CASSLKTGSYNSPLHF. The V gene is TRBV7-8, the J gene TRBJ1-6, with D maybe TRBD1 (6 bases). The V and J ends lost 3 bases and 0 bases respectively, with 9 bases between them. The CDR3 loop spans 16 amino acids. Germline values: CDR1 SGHVS, CDR2 FQNEAQ.

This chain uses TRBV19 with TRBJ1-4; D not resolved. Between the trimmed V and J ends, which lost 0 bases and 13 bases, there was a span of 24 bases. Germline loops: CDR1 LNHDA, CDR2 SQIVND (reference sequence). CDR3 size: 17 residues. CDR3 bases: TGTGCCAGTAGTATAGAGCCACCATTCAACACCCGGACGTTACTGTTTTTT. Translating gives CASSIEPPFNTRTLLFF.

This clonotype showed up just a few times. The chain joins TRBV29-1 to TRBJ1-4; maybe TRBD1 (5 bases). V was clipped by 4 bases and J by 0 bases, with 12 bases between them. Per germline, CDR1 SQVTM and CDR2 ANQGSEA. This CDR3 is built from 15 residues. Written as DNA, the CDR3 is TGCAGCGTTGGGGTACGGGACGCAACTAATGAAAAACTGTTTTTT. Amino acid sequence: CSVGVRDATNEKLFF.

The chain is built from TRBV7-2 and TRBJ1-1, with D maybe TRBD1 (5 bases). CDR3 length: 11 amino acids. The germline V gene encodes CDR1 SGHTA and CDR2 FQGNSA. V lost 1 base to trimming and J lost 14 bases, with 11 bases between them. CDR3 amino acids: CASSLGLGGFF. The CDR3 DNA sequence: TGTGCCAGCAGCTTAGGATTGGGGGGATTCTTT.

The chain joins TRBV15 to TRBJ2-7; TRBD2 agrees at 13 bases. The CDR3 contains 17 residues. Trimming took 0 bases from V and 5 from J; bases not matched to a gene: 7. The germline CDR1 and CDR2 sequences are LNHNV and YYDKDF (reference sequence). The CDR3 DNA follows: TGTGCCACCAGCAGAGATGGGAAAGGACTAGCGGGAGACGAGCAGTACTTC. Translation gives CATSRDGKGLAGDEQYF.

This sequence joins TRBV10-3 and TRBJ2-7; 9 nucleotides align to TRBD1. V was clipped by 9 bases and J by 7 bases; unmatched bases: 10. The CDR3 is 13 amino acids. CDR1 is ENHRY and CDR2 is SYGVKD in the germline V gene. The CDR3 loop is CAIKGQGFMEQYF. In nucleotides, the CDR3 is TGTGCCATAAAGGGACAGGGATTCATGGAGCAGTACTTC.

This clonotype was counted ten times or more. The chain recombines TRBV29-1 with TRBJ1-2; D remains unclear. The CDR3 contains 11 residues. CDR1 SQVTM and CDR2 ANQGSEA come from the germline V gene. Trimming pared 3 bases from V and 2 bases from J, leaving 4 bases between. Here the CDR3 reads CSVEQNYGYTF. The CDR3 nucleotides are TGCAGCGTTGAGCAGAACTATGGCTACACCTTC.

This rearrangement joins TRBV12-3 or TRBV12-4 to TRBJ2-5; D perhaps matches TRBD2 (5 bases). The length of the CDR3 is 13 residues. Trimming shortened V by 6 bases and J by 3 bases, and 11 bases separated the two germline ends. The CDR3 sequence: CASSRTHEETQYF. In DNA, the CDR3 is TGTGCCAGCAGCCGGACTCACGAAGAGACCCAGTACTTC.

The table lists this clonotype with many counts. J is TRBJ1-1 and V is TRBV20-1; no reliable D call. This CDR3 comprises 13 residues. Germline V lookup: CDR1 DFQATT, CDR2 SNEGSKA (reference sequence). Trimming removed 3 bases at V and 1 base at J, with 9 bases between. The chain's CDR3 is CSASFNPNTEAFF. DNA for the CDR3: TGCAGTGCTAGTTTTAATCCGAACACTGAAGCTTTCTTT.